The present T cell receptor (beta chain) was sequenced within a study of blood T cells in healthy people across ages. Study-wide findings and caveats: Versus aged donors, long-lived donors had higher diversity and more naive CD4+ cells. Diversity estimates from one million T cells were considered underestimates.

In regard to this clonotype: The antigen is unknown.

This CDR3 is 20 amino acids long. Germline-derived CDR1 and CDR2 are SGHVS and FNYEAQ. J gave up 1 base and V 0 bases, and 16 bases lay outside the gene matches. A sample-barcoded 5' primer and a J-beta primer mix were used in a second PCR of roughly 6 to 12 cycles. A tag from a template-switch adaptor with 12 random nucleotides marked each cDNA molecule. TCRdb ran MiXCR on the 5' RACE reads and lists one entry per CDR3 protein. This table has hundreds of thousands of distinct CDR3 sequences, 25% to 30% appearing once. Sequencing was performed on blood. This receptor was obtained from a woman aged 65 to 85 in good health. The chain has TRBV7-6 and TRBJ2-5; TRBD2 aligns across 8 bases. CDR3 sequence reads: CASSLAPQSRTSGVQETQYF. The CDR3, as DNA: TGTGCCAGCAGCTTAGCGCCGCAGTCCAGAACTAGCGGAGTCCAAGAGACCCAGTACTTC.